Given below is one T cell receptor (beta chain) in context. Its cognate antigen is unknown. The CDR3 runs to 15 residues. Unmatched junction bases numbered 7, after V lost 0 bases and J lost 8 bases. Germline V gives CDR1 MGHRA, CDR2 YSYEKL. This record comes from a study of identifying expanded T cells in peripheral blood. Findings of the study overall: Roughly two-week clone count variance significantly increased as total template count grew. Differentially abundant clones: roughly 1.2 between replicates, 15 to 17 at roughly 15 days, approximately 18 at four.

Repertoires were generated with immunoSEQ multiplex PCR, while TCRdb's copy carries only in-frame clones and drops some. The sample contains 51,000 or so clones, approximately 82% of which appear only once. During the collection period, no donor immune events like infections were recorded. The sequence derives from a person between 18 and 75 years old in good health. This chain links TRBV4-1 with TRBJ2-4; 7 bases fit TRBD2. Sequenced material: blood. The CDR3 nucleotides read TGCGCCAGCAGCCAAGACGTGCCAGGGAGGGACATTCAGTACTTC. Translating gives CASSQDVPGRDIQYF.